One T cell receptor beta chain is described in this entry. The antigen is unknown. This entry is derived from a study of cytomegalovirus exposure and HLA in healthy donors. The CDR3 extends over 15 amino acids. CDR1 GTSNPN and CDR2 SVGIG come from the germline V gene (reference sequence). Trimming removed 1 base at V and 3 bases at J, with 16 bases between. General study findings and limits: Reportedly, cytomegalovirus status was diagnosed with high sensitivity and specificity.

Use of 60 Vbeta and 13 Jbeta primers characterized the PCR. Sequencing used immunoSEQ multiplex PCR; TCRdb keeps in-frame clones, though not all of them. The sample includes around 65,000 clones, 75% of them seen just once. Source material: PBMCs. The receptor comes from a woman younger than 45 in good health and CMV-seropositive. This chain connects TRBV30 to TRBJ2-7, with D maybe TRBD1 (6 bases). CDR3 sequence: CAWSAKGQGSYEQYF. The CDR3 DNA is TGTGCCTGGAGTGCGAAGGGTCAGGGGAGCTACGAGCAGTACTTC.